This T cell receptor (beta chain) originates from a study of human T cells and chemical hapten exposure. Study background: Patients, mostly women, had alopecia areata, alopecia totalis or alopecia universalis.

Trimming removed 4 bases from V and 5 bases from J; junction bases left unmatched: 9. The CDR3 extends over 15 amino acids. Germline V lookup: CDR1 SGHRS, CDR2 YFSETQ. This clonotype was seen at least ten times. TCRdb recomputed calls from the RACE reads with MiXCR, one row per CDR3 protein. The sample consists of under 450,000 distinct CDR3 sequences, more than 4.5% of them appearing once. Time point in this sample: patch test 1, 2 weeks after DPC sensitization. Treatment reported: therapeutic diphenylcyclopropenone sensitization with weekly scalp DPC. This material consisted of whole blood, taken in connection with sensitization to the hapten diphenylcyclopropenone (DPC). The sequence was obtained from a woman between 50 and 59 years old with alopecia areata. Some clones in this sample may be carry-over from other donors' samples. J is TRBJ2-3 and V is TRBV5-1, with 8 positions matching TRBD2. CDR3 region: CASSLQRGRGDTQYF. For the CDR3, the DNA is TGCGCCAGCAGCCTCCAGCGGGGGCGGGGAGATACGCAGTATTTT.